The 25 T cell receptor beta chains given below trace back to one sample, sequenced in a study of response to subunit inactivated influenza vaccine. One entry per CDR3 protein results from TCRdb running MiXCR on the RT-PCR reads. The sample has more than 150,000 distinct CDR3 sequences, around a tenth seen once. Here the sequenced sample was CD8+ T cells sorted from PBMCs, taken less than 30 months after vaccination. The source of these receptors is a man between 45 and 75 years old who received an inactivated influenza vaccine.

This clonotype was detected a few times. The CDR3 nucleotides are TGTGCCAGCAGCGTAAACGAGCACGAGCAGTACTTC. It encodes CASSVNEHEQYF. This chain connects TRBV9 to TRBJ2-7, with unresolved D. CDR1 and CDR2 (germline): SGDLS, YYNGEE. V shed 1 base and J shed 5 bases, with 7 bases lying between them. The CDR3 covers 12 residues.

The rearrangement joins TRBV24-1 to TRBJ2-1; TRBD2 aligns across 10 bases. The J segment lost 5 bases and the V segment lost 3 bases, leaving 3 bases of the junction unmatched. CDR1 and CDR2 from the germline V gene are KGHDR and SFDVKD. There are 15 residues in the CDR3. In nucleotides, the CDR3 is TGTGCCACCAGTGATCCTAGCGGGAGAGACAATGAGCAGTTCTTC. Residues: CATSDPSGRDNEQFF.

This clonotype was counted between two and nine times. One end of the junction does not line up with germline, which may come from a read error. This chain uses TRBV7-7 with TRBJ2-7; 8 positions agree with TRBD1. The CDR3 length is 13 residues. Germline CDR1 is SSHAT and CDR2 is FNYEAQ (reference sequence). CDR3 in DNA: TGTGCTAGCAGCGAAGGACAGGGTTTAAAGCAGTACTTC. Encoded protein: CASSEGQGLKQYF.

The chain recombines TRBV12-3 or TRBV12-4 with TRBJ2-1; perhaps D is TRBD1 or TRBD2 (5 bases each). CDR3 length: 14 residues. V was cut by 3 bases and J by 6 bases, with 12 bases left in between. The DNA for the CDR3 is TGTGCCAGCAGTTTCTCCGGGACGATCAATGAGCAGTTCTTC. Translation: CASSFSGTINEQFF.

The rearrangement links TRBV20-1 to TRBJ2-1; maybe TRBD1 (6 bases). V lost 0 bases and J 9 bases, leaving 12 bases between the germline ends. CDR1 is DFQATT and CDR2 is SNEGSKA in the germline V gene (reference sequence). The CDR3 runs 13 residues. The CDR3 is CSARDLSGVEQFF. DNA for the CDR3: TGCAGTGCTAGAGATCTTTCAGGGGTTGAGCAGTTCTTC.

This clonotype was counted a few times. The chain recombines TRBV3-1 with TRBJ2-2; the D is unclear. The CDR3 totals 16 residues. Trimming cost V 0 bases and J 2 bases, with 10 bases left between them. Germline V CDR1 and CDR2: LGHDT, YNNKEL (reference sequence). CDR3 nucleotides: TGTGCCAGCAGCCAAGAGAGTCGTTTAAACACCGGGGAGCTGTTTTTT. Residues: CASSQESRLNTGELFF.

As DNA, the CDR3 is TGCGCCAGCAGCCAGGACCGGGACACAGACGGCTCTGGGGCCAACGTCCTGACTTTC. The encoded protein is CASSQDRDTDGSGANVLTF. The chain combines TRBV4-3 with TRBJ2-6; TRBD1 might be the D (6 bases). V was cut by 3 bases and J by 0 bases, with 18 bases left in between. The CDR3 has 19 residues. Germline V gene data show CDR1 as LGHNA and CDR2 as YSLEER.

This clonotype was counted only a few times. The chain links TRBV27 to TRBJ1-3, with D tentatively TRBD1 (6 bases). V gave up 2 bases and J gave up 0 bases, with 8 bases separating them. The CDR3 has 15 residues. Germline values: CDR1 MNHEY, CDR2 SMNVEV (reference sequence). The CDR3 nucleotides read TGTGCCAGCAGTTTAAGGGGGAGCTCTGGAAACACCATATATTTT. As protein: CASSLRGSSGNTIYF.

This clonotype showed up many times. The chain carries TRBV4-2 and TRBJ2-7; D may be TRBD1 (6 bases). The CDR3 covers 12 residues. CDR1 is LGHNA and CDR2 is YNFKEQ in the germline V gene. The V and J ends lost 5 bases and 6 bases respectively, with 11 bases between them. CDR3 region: CASSKQGSEQYF. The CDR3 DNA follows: TGTGCCAGCAGCAAACAGGGAAGCGAGCAGTACTTC.

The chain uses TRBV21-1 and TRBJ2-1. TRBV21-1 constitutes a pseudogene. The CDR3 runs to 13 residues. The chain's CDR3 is CASSKEVDTQQFF. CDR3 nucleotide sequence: TGTGCCAGCAGCAAAGAAGTCGACACCCAGCAGTTCTTC.

The CDR3 region is CASSLGAGGQETQYF. DNA for the CDR3: TGTGCCAGCAGCTTAGGTGCGGGAGGCCAAGAGACCCAGTACTTC. The rearrangement links TRBV7-6 to TRBJ2-5, with 8 bases that match TRBD2. CDR1 is SGHVS and CDR2 is FNYEAQ in the germline V gene. Trimming at V came to 1 base and at J to 1 base, leaving 2 bases not matched to a gene. This CDR3 has 15 residues.

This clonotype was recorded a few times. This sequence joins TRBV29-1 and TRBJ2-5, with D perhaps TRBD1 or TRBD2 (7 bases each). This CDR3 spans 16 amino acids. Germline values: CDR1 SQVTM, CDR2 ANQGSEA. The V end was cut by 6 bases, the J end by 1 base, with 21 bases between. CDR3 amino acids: CSVRKTRGGSQETQYF. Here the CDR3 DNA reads TGCAGCGTACGGAAAACCAGGGGGGGAAGCCAAGAGACCCAGTACTTC.

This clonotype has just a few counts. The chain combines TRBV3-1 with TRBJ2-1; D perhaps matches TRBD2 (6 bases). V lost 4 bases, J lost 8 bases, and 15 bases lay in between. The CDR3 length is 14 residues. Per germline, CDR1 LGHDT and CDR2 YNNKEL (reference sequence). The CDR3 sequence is CASSPTGVWDEQFF. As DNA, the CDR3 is TGTGCCAGCAGCCCCACGGGGGTTTGGGATGAGCAGTTCTTC.

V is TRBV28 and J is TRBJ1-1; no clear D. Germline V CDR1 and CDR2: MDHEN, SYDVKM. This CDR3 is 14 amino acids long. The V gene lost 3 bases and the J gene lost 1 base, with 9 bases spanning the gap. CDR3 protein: CASSFPNRNTEAFF. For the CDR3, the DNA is TGTGCCAGCAGTTTTCCGAACAGGAACACTGAAGCTTTCTTT.

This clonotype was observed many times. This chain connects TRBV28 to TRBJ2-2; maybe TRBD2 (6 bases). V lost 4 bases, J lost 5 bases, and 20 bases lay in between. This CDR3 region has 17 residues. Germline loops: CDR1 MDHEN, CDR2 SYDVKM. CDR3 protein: CASSSSVGTFRTGELFF. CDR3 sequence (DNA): TGTGCCAGCAGTTCGTCTGTAGGGACTTTCCGAACCGGGGAGCTGTTTTTT.

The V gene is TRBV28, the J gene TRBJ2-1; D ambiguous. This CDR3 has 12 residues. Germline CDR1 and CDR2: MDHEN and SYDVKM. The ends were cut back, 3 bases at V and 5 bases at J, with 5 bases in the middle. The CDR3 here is CASSLTNNEQFF. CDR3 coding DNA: TGTGCCAGCAGTTTGACGAACAATGAGCAGTTCTTC. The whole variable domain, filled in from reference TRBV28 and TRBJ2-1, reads DVKVTQSSRYLVKRTGEKVFLECVQDMDHENMFWYRQDPGLGLRLIYFSYDVKMKEKGDIPEGYSVSREKKERFSLILESASTNQTSMYLCASSLTNNEQFFGPGTRLTVL.

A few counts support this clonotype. The CDR3 nucleotides read TGTGCCAGCAGCGTGCTTACCGGGACGGAGAACACTGAAGCTTTCTTT. It yields the protein CASSVLTGTENTEAFF. This rearrangement joins TRBV9 to TRBJ1-1, with a possible D match to TRBD1 (5 bases). Trimming removed 2 bases from V and 1 base from J, with 15 bases in between. The CDR3 totals 16 residues. CDR1 is SGDLS and CDR2 is YYNGEE in the germline V gene.

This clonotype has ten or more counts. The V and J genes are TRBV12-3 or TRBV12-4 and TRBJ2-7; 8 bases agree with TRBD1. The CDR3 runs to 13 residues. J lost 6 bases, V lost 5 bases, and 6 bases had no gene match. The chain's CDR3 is CASSATGVSEQYF. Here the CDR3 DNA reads TGTGCCAGCAGTGCGACAGGGGTGAGCGAGCAGTACTTC.

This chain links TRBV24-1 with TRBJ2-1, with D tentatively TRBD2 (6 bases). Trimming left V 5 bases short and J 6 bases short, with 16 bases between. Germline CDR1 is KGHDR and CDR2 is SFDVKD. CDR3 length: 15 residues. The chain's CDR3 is CATSAFPGLSNEQFF. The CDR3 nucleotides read TGTGCCACCAGTGCGTTTCCGGGACTCTCCAATGAGCAGTTCTTC.

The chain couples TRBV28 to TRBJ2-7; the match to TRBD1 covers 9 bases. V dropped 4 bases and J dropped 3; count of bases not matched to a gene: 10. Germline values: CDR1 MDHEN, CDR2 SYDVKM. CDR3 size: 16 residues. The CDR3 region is CASSSPGQGTFYEQYF. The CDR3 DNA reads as TGTGCCAGCAGTTCGCCTGGACAGGGGACGTTCTACGAGCAGTACTTC.

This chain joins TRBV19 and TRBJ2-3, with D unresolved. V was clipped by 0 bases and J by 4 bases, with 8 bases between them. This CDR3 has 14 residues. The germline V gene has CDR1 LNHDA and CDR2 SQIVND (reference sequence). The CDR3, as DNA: TGTGCCAGTAGTATAGATCATCGGGCAGATACGCAGTATTTT. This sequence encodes CASSIDHRADTQYF.

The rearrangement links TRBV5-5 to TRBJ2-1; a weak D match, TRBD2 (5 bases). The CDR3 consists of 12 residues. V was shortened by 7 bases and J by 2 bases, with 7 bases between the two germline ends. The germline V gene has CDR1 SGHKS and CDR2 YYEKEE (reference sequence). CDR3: CASQRTYNEQFF. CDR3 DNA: TGTGCCAGCCAGCGGACCTACAATGAGCAGTTCTTC.

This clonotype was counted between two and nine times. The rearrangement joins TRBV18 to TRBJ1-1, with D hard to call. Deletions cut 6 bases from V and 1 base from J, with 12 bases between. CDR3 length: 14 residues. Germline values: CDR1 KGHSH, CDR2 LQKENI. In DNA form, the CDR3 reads TGTGCCAGCTCCTCAGGAGGGTGGAACACTGAAGCTTTCTTT. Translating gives CASSSGGWNTEAFF.

The CDR3 here is CASSYLGESAEAFF. The CDR3 coding sequence is TGTGCCAGCAGCTACCTTGGTGAGTCGGCTGAAGCTTTCTTT. The rearrangement joins TRBV6-5 to TRBJ1-1; no clear D gene. Trimming cost V 6 bases and J 6 bases, with 17 bases left between them. Germline assignment: CDR1 MNHEY and CDR2 SVGAGI. The CDR3 loop spans 14 amino acids.

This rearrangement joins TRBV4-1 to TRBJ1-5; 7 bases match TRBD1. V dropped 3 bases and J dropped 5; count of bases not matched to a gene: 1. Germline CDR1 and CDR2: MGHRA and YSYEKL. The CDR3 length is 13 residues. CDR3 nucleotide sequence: TGCGCCAGCAGCCAGACAGGGCATCAGCCCCAGCATTTT. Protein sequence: CASSQTGHQPQHF.